This T cell receptor (beta chain) was retrieved from a study of response to subunit inactivated influenza vaccine. This CDR3 comprises 15 residues. The germline gives CDR1 SGDLS, CDR2 YYNGEE. V shed 0 bases, J shed 3 bases, and the junction held 2 bases outside the gene matches. This clonotype was observed a handful of times. TCRdb used MiXCR to reprocess the RT-PCR reads, holding one entry per CDR3 protein. Here the sample spans about 500,000 distinct CDR3 sequences, approximately 17% being singletons. The sequencing used CD4+ T cells sorted from PBMCs, collected less than 30 months after vaccination. This TCR derives from a man in his fifties or sixties who received an inactivated influenza vaccine. V gene TRBV9 combines with J gene TRBJ2-1; TRBD2 aligns across 8 bases. The CDR3 region is CASSVAGLVYNEQFF. The CDR3 coding sequence is TGTGCCAGCAGCGTAGCGGGACTAGTCTACAATGAGCAGTTCTTC.